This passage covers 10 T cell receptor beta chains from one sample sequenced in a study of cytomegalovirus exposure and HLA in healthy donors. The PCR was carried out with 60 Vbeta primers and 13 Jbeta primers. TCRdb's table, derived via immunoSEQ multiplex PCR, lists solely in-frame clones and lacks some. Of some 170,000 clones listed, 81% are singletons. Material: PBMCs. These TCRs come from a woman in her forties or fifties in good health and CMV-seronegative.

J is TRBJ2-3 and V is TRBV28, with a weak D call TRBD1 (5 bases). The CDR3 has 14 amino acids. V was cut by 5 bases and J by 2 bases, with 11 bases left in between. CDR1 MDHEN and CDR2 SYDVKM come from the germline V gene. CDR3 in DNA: TGTGCCAGCAGTACACAGGCCAACACAGATACGCAGTATTTT. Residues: CASSTQANTDTQYF.

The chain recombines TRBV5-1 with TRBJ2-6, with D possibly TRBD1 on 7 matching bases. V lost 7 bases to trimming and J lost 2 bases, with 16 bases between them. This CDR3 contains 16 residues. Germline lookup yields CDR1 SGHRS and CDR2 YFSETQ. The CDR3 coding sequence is TGCGCCAGCGCCCAGGGGGGCAGGGCTGGGGCCAACGTCCTGACTTTC. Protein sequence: CASAQGGRAGANVLTF.

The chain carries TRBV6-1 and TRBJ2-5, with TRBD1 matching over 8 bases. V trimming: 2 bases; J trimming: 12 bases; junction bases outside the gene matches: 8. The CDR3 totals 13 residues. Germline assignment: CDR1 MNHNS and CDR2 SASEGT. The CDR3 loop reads CASSERTGLVKYF. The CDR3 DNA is TGTGCCAGCAGTGAAAGGACAGGGCTCGTGAAGTACTTC.

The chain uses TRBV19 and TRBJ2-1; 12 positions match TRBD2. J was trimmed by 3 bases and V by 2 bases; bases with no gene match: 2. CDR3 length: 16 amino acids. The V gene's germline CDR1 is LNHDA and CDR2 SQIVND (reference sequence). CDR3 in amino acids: CASSITSGRLYNEQFF. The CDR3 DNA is TGTGCCAGTAGTATAACTAGCGGGAGGCTCTACAATGAGCAGTTCTTC.

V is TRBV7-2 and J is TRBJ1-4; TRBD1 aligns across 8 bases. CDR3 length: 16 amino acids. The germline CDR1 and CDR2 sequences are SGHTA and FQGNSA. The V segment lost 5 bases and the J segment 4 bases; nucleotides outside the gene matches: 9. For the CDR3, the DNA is TGTGCCAGCAGCCCCGGTACAGGGGGTTATAATGAAAAACTGTTTTTT. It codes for CASSPGTGGYNEKLFF. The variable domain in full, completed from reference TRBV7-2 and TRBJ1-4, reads GAGVSQSPSNKVTEKGKDVELRCDPISGHTALYWYRQSLGQGLEFLIYFQGNSAPDKSGLPSDRFSAERTGGSVSTLTIQRTQQEDSAVYLCASSPGTGGYNEKLFFGSGTQLSVL.

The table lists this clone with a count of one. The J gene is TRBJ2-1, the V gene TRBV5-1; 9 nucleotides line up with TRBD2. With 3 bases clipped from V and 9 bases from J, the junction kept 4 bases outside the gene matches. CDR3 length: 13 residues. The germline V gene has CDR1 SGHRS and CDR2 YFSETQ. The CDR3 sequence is CASSWGLAGEQFF. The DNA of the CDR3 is TGCGCCAGCAGCTGGGGACTAGCTGGTGAGCAGTTCTTC.

The CDR3 spells CASSIRDYTGELFF. CDR3 sequence (DNA): TGTGCCAGCAGCATCCGGGATTACACCGGGGAGCTGTTTTTT. V gene TRBV5-4 combines with J gene TRBJ2-2; a weak D match, TRBD2 (5 bases). The V and J ends lost 4 bases and 3 bases respectively, with 10 bases between them. Looked up from germline, CDR1 is SGHNT and CDR2 is YYREEE (reference sequence). The CDR3 covers 14 residues.

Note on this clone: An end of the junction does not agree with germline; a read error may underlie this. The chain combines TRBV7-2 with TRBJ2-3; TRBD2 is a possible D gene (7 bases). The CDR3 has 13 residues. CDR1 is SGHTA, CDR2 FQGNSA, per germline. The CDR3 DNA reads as TGTGCCAGCAGCTCCTCATATGCGGGGGCGCCGGCTTTT. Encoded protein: CASSSSYAGAPAF.

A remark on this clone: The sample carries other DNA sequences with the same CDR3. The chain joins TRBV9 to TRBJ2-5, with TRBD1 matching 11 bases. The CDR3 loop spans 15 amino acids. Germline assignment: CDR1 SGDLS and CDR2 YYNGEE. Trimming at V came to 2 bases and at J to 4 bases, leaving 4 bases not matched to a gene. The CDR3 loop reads CASSVGQGARETQYF. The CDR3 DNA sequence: TGTGCCAGCAGCGTTGGACAGGGGGCGCGAGAGACCCAGTACTTC.

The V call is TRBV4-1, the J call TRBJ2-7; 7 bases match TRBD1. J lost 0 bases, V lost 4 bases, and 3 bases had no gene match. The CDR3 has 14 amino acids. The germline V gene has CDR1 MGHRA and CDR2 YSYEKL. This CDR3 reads CASSPGQYSYEQYF. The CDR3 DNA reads TGCGCCAGCAGCCCGGGACAGTACTCCTACGAGCAGTACTTC.